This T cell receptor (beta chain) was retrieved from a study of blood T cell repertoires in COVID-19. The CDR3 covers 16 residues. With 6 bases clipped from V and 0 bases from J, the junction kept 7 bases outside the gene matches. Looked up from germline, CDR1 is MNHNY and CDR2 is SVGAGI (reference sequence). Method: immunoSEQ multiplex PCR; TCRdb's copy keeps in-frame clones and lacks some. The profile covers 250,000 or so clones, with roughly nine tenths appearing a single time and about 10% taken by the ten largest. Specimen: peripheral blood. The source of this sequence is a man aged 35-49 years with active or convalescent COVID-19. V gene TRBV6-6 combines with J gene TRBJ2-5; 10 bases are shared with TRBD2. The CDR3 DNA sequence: TGTGCCAGCAGGGACACTAGCGGGGCCTACCAAGAGACCCAGTACTTC. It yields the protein CASRDTSGAYQETQYF.